This T cell receptor beta chain was retrieved from a study of CD8 T cells in ankylosing spondylitis. Study conclusions and caveats: Seemingly characteristic of ankylosing spondylitis blood was a TCR beta motif consisting of eight highly homologous variants. CD8+ disease-linked clones were present at relatively low frequencies in blood.

A word on this clonotype: The antigen is unknown.

TCRdb itself ran the 5' RACE reads through MiXCR, one entry per CDR3 protein. The table has roughly 220,000 distinct CDR3 sequences, approximately 20% seen once. The ends were cut back, 1 base at V and 0 bases at J, with 10 bases in the middle. Germline-derived CDR1 and CDR2 are MGHRA and YSYEKL. CDR3 size: 17 residues. The chain uses TRBV4-1 and TRBJ1-6; unclear D gene. The sample was blood, either unsorted or a sorted T cell fraction (not recorded which). The sequence came from a male donor with ankylosing spondylitis. The CDR3 coding sequence is TGCGCCAGCAGCCAAGGTGACCGATACTCCTATAATTCACCCCTCCACTTT. Protein product: CASSQGDRYSYNSPLHF.